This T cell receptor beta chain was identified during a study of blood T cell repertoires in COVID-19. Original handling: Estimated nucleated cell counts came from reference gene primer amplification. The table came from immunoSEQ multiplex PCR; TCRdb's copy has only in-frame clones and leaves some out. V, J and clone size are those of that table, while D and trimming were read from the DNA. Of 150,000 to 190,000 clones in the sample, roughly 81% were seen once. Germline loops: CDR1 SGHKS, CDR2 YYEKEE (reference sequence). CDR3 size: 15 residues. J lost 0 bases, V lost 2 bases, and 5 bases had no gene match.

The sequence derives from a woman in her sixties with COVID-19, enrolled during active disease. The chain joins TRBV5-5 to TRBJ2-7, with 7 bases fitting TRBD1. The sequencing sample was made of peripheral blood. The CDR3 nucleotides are TGTGCCAGCAGCTTTAACAGGGGAGACTCCTACGAGCAGTACTTC. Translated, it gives CASSFNRGDSYEQYF.